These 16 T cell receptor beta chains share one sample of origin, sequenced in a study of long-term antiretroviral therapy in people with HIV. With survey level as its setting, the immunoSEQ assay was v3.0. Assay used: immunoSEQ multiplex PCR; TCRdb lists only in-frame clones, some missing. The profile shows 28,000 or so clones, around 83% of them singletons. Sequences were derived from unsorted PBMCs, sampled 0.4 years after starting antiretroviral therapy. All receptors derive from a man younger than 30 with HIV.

This CDR3 is CASSPPVKTDRNYGYTF. CDR3 in DNA: TGTGCCAGCTCACCACCGGTGAAGACAGACAGAAACTATGGCTACACCTTC. The chain joins TRBV18 to TRBJ1-2; tentatively, D is TRBD1 (5 bases). This CDR3 contains 17 residues. Germline V gives CDR1 KGHSH, CDR2 LQKENI. V was trimmed by 0 bases and J by 2 bases, leaving 16 bases between them.

CDR3 coding DNA: TGTGCCAGCCGCCAGGACAATTTCTACGAGCAGTACTTC. Translating gives CASRQDNFYEQYF. The chain links TRBV6-5 to TRBJ2-7, with D possibly being TRBD1 (5 bases). The CDR3 contains 13 residues. Trimming removed 8 bases at V and 3 bases at J, with 14 bases between. The germline gives CDR1 MNHEY, CDR2 SVGAGI.

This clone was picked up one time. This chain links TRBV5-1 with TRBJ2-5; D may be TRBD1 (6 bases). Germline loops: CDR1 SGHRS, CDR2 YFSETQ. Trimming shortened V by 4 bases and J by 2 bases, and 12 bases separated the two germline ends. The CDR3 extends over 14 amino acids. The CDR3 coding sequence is TGCGCCAGCAGCCTCACAGGGTGGCAAGAGACCCAGTACTTC. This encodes CASSLTGWQETQYF.

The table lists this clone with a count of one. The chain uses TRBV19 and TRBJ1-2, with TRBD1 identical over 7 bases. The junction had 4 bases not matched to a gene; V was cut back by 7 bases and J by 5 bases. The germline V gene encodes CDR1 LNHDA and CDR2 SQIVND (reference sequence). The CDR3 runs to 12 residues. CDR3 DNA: TGTGCCAGTAAGACAGGGCCTTATGGCTACACCTTC. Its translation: CASKTGPYGYTF.

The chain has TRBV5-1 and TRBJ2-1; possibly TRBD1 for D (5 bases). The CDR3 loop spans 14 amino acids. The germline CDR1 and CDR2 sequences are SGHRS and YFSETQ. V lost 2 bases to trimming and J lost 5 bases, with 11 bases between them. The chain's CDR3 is CASSFAGYNNEQFF. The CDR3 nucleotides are TGCGCCAGCAGCTTTGCAGGGTATAACAATGAGCAGTTCTTC.

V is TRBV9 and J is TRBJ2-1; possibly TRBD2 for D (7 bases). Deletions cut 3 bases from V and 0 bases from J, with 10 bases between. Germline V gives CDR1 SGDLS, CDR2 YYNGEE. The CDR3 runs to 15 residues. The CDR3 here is CASSGGGSSYNEQFF. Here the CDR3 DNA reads TGTGCCAGCAGCGGGGGGGGCAGCTCCTACAATGAGCAGTTCTTC. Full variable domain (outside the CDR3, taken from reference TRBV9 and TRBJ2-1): DSGVTQTPKHLITATGQRVTLRCSPRSGDLSVYWYQQSLDQGLQFLIQYYNGEERAKGNILERFSAQQFPDLHSELNLSSLELGDSALYFCASSGGGSSYNEQFFGPGTRLTVL.

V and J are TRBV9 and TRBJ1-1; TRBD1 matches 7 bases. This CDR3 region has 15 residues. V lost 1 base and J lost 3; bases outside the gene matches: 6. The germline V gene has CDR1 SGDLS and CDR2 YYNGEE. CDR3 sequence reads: CASSVTDRLDTEAFF. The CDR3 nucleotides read TGTGCCAGCAGCGTAACGGACAGGTTGGACACTGAAGCTTTCTTT.

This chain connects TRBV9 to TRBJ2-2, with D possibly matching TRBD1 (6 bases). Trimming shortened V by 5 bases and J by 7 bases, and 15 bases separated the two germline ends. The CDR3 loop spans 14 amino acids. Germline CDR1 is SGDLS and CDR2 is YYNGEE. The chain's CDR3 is CASSSTGKGGELFF. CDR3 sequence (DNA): TGTGCCAGCAGTTCGACAGGCAAAGGCGGGGAGCTGTTTTTT.

CDR3 bases: TGTGCCAGCAGGGTCTCCAAGAACACTGAAGCTTTCTTT. Translating gives CASRVSKNTEAFF. The rearrangement links TRBV2 to TRBJ1-1, with no clear D. Germline assignment: CDR1 SNHLY and CDR2 FYNNEI. The V end lost 6 bases, the J end lost 1 base, and 9 bases lay between the germline ends. The CDR3 extends over 13 amino acids.

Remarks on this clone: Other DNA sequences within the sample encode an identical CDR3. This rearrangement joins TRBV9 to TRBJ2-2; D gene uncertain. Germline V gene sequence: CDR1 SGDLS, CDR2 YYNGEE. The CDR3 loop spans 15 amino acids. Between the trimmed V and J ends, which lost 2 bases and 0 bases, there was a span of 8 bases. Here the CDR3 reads CASSVNSPNTGELFF. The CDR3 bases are TGTGCCAGCAGCGTTAACAGTCCGAACACCGGGGAGCTGTTTTTT.

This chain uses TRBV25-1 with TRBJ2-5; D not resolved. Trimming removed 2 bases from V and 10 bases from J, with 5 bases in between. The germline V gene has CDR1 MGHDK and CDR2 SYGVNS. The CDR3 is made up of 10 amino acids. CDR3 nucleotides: TGTGCCAGCAGTGAAGGGGACCAGTACTTC. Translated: CASSEGDQYF. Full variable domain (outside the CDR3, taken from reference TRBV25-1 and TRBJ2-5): EADIYQTPRYLVIGTGKKITLECSQTMGHDKMYWYQQDPGMELHLIHYSYGVNSTEKGDLSSESTVSRIRTEHFPLTLESARPSHTSQYLCASSEGDQYFGPGTRLLVL.

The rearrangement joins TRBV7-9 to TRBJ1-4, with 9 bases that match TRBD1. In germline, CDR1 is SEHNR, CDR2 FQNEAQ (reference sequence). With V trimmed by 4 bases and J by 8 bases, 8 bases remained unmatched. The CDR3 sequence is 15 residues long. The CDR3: CASSSTGTGREKLFF. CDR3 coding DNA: TGTGCCAGCAGCTCTACCGGGACAGGGCGGGAAAAACTGTTTTTT.

CDR3 DNA: TGTGCCAGCAGTCCAAGCAGCGGGATTTCCTACGAGCAGTACTTC. Protein: CASSPSSGISYEQYF. J is TRBJ2-7 and V is TRBV27; TRBD2 aligns across 7 bases. CDR3 length: 15 residues. Germline V CDR1 and CDR2: MNHEY, SMNVEV (reference sequence). Trimming removed 5 bases from V and 1 base from J; junction bases left unmatched: 8.

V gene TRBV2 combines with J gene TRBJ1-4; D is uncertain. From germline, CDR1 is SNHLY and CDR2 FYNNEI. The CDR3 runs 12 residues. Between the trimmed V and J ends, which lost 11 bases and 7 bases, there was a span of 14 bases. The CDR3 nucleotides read TGTGCCGGGAAGGATTGGAGTGAAAAACTGTTTTTT. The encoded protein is CAGKDWSEKLFF.

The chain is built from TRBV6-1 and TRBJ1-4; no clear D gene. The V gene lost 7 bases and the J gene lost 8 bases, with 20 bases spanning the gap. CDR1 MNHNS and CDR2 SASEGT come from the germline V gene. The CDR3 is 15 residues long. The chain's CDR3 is CASNQFVGSKEKLFF. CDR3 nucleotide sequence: TGTGCCAGCAACCAATTCGTGGGGTCCAAGGAAAAACTGTTTTTT.

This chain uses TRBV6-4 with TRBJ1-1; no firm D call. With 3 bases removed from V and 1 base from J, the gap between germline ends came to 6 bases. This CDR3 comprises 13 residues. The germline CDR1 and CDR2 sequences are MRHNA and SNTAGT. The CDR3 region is CASSELENTEAFF. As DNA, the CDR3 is TGTGCCAGCAGTGAACTTGAGAACACTGAAGCTTTCTTT.